This passage covers 9 T cell receptor beta chains from one sample sequenced in a study of blood T cells in healthy people across ages (dated by TCRdb to the mid-2010s). Libraries were prepared through 5' RACE. TCRdb records Illumina HiSeq 2500 as the sequencer. The second PCR ran for roughly 7 to 12 cycles and used a J-beta primer mix along with a sample-barcoded 5' primer. TCRdb redid the processing of the public reads, applying fastp at Q25 and MiXCR, and retained in-frame beta chains. Rows are unified per CDR3 protein, each entry keeping the most common DNA and genes. For this sample the table gives 750,000 to 950,000 distinct CDR3 sequences, of which 25% to 30% were detected only once. The ten largest clones represent 2.5% to 3.5% of the sample. The sample was also linked to a second study, of T cells of mothers and their children.

The sequencing sample was made of blood. The receptor set was obtained from a boy between 10 and 17 years old in good health.

In its sample, this clonotype was seen a few times. The chain couples TRBV20-1 to TRBJ1-5; D gene ambiguous. The germline V gene encodes CDR1 DFQATT and CDR2 SNEGSKA (reference sequence). This CDR3 comprises 13 residues. V was trimmed by 3 bases and J by 3 bases, leaving 9 bases between them. The CDR3 DNA is TGCAGTGCTAGTTCGGGGTCCAATCAGCCCCAGCATTTT. It yields the protein CSASSGSNQPQHF.

This clonotype was recorded a few times. This chain links TRBV12-3 or TRBV12-4 with TRBJ1-4; possibly TRBD1 for D (5 bases). V lost 6 bases and J lost 5, with 13 bases in between. The CDR3 runs 14 residues. The CDR3 DNA is TGTGCCAGCAGCCCGAGACAGCCAAATGAAAAACTGTTTTTT. It specifies CASSPRQPNEKLFF.

J is TRBJ2-1 and V is TRBV2, with D hard to call. Trimming took 6 bases from V and 6 from J, leaving 15 bases between them. The germline V gene encodes CDR1 SNHLY and CDR2 FYNNEI. CDR3 length: 14 residues. Written as DNA, the CDR3 is TGTGCCAGCAGATCTCCCCGAGGACGCAATGAGCAGTTCTTC. Its protein product is CASRSPRGRNEQFF.

The rearrangement uses TRBV5-1 and TRBJ2-7, with TRBD2 as a possible D gene (6 bases). The CDR3 runs 16 residues. V gave up 4 bases and J gave up 2 bases, with 19 bases separating them. Germline V lookup: CDR1 SGHRS, CDR2 YFSETQ. CDR3 in amino acids: CASSLSAGFQAYEQYF. The CDR3 DNA reads as TGCGCCAGCAGCCTGTCGGCGGGGTTCCAGGCCTACGAGCAGTACTTC.

The chain carries TRBV19 and TRBJ2-4, with D hard to call. This CDR3 region has 13 residues. CDR1 LNHDA and CDR2 SQIVND come from the germline V gene (reference sequence). Between the trimmed V and J ends, which lost 4 bases and 7 bases, there was a span of 11 bases. In DNA, the CDR3 is TGTGCCAGTAGTACCGACACAGCCAACATTCAGTACTTC. Translation: CASSTDTANIQYF.

The gene calls are TRBV2 and TRBJ1-1, with D unclear. The V gene lost 3 bases and the J gene lost 5 bases, with 10 bases spanning the gap. CDR1 is SNHLY and CDR2 is FYNNEI in the germline V gene. This CDR3 comprises 13 residues. CDR3: CASSETEVTEAFF. In DNA, the CDR3 is TGTGCCAGCAGTGAGACGGAGGTTACTGAAGCTTTCTTT.

V is TRBV7-9 and J is TRBJ2-1; 9 nucleotides line up with TRBD2. The J call could be wrong; TRBJ2-5 is a better fit for the DNA end. This CDR3 contains 16 residues. The V gene's germline CDR1 is SEHNR and CDR2 FQNEAQ (reference sequence). The CDR3 region has the DNA TGTGCCAGCAGCCCCATCGCGGGAGGGGTCATAGAGACCCAGTACTTC. It codes for CASSPIAGGVIETQYF.

The chain joins TRBV23-1 to TRBJ1-6; 9 bases are shared with TRBD1. TRBV23-1 is marked as an open reading frame, function uncertain. After removal of 7 bases from V and 10 bases from J, the junction contained 11 bases not matched to a gene. The CDR3 spans 15 residues. The CDR3 sequence: CASKPGQGKKSPLHF. The CDR3 nucleotides read TGCGCCAGCAAGCCGGGACAGGGTAAGAAGTCACCCCTCCACTTT.

This clonotype has more than one count but fewer than ten. The chain's CDR3 is CASSLGRTGGYGYTF. The CDR3 nucleotides read TGCGCCAGCAGCTTGGGCCGGACAGGCGGCTATGGCTACACCTTC. The chain carries TRBV5-1 and TRBJ1-2; 7 bases match TRBD1. V shed 0 bases and J 4 bases; nucleotides not matched to a gene: 6. The CDR3 is 15 residues long. CDR1 SGHRS and CDR2 YFSETQ come from the germline V gene.